This T cell receptor beta chain stems from a study of shared clonotypes between healthy human individuals. Sequencing was performed with immunoSEQ multiplex PCR; in TCRdb, only in-frame clones are kept and a portion is missing. The data contain hundreds of thousands of clones, 95% to 96% of them seen just once; the ten biggest clones take up approximately 0.1%. The germline V gene encodes CDR1 SEHNR and CDR2 FQNEAQ (reference sequence). This CDR3 contains 14 residues. The V gene lost 6 bases and the J gene lost 1 base, with 9 bases spanning the gap. Positive CCR7 selection of CD45RO-negative cells yielded the naive CD8 cells, and terminally differentiated effector memory CD45RA+ cells were excluded.

The sample comprised naive CD8+ T cells sorted from blood. The V and J genes are TRBV7-9 and TRBJ2-2; D uncertain. The clonotype comes from a woman aged 25 to 39 in good health. CDR3 coding DNA: TGTGCCAGCAGGATCCTCGGGAACACCGGGGAGCTGTTTTTT. Translation: CASRILGNTGELFF.